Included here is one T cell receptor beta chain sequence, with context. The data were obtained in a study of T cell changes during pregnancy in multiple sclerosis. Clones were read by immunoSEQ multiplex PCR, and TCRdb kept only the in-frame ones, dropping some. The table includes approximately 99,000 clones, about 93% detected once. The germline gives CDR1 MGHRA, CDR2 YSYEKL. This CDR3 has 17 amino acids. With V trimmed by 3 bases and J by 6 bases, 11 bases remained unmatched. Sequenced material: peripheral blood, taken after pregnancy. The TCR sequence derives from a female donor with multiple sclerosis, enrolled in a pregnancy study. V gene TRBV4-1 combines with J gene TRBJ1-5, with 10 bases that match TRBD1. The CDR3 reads CASSQAKTGTGVQPQHF. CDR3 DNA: TGCGCCAGCAGCCAGGCAAAGACTGGGACAGGGGTTCAGCCCCAGCATTTT.